What follows are 14 T cell receptor beta chains derived from one specimen sequenced in a study of T-cell reconstitution after alpha-beta-depleted transplantation in children. Preparing the TCRbeta library involved the use of unique molecular identifiers. From the PCR reads, TCRdb called clonotypes with MiXCR, one entry per CDR3 protein. The sample lists about 340,000 distinct CDR3 sequences, roughly 17% occurring once. Sample: PBMCs, mostly from graft donor cells, taken 360 days after TCRalphabeta/CD19-depleted stem cell transplant. The receptor set was obtained from a male patient aged 2 to 10 who had a stem cell transplant for acute lymphoblastic leukemia, so the T cells may come from the graft donor.

The chain joins TRBV5-5 to TRBJ2-7; D remains ambiguous. V was shortened by 2 bases and J by 0 bases, with 15 bases between the two germline ends. Per germline, CDR1 SGHKS and CDR2 YYEKEE (reference sequence). The CDR3 is made up of 16 amino acids. CDR3 in DNA: TGTGCCAGCAGCTTATATTTGTTTCAGACCTCCTACGAGCAGTACTTC. Its protein product is CASSLYLFQTSYEQYF.

This clonotype has only a few counts. The rearrangement joins TRBV5-1 to TRBJ1-1; 10 positions match TRBD1. V gave up 7 bases and J gave up 1 base; unmatched junction bases: 1. The germline V gene encodes CDR1 SGHRS and CDR2 YFSETQ. The CDR3 totals 13 residues. The CDR3 DNA reads TGCGCCAGCGGACAGGGGGGGAACACTGAAGCTTTCTTT. It is translated as CASGQGGNTEAFF.

This chain joins TRBV7-9 and TRBJ2-1, with D maybe TRBD1 (6 bases). Germline V gene sequence: CDR1 SEHNR, CDR2 FQNEAQ (reference sequence). V lost 5 bases, J lost 2 bases, and 13 bases lay in between. CDR3 size: 15 residues. In DNA form, the CDR3 reads TGTGCCAGCAGCGTATCCGGGACAACCTACAATGAGCAGTTCTTC. It translates to CASSVSGTTYNEQFF.

This clonotype was picked up a small number of times. The chain recombines TRBV11-2 with TRBJ2-7; 9 positions agree with TRBD2. The CDR3 spans 15 residues. V was pared by 1 base and J by 4 bases, with 5 bases of the junction left unmatched. The germline V gene encodes CDR1 SGHAT and CDR2 FQNNGV. The CDR3 bases are TGTGCCAGCAGCTTAGGGGCGACTAGCGGATACGAGCAGTACTTC. It encodes CASSLGATSGYEQYF.

This clonotype was seen only a few times. This chain uses TRBV4-1 with TRBJ2-1; 11 nucleotides align to TRBD2. V lost 3 bases, J lost 6 bases, and 7 bases stayed unmatched. Germline V lookup: CDR1 MGHRA, CDR2 YSYEKL. This CDR3 spans 16 amino acids. CDR3: CASSHMSLAGGNEQFF. As DNA, the CDR3 is TGCGCCAGCAGCCACATGAGTCTAGCGGGAGGCAATGAGCAGTTCTTC.

This clonotype has only a few counts. This chain uses TRBV7-9 with TRBJ2-7; TRBD1 matches 7 bases. V shed 2 bases and J 0 bases; nucleotides not matched to a gene: 10. CDR3 length: 17 residues. Looked up from germline, CDR1 is SEHNR and CDR2 is FQNEAQ (reference sequence). The CDR3 region has the DNA TGTGCCAGCAGCTTATGGTCAGGGGGTTGGGGCTCCTACGAGCAGTACTTC. It specifies CASSLWSGGWGSYEQYF.

This clonotype was seen a handful of times. The chain uses TRBV27 and TRBJ2-7; D uncertain. CDR1 is MNHEY and CDR2 is SMNVEV in the germline V gene (reference sequence). Trimming pared 6 bases from V and 6 bases from J, leaving 15 bases between. The CDR3 spans 13 residues. The CDR3 DNA follows: TGTGCCAGCAGGGAACGGCATCTCGGCGAGCAGTACTTC. Protein: CASRERHLGEQYF.

This clonotype was counted only a few times. The V and J genes are TRBV5-1 and TRBJ2-1; 13 positions match TRBD2. The J segment lost 10 bases and the V segment lost 3 bases, leaving 16 bases of the junction unmatched. The CDR3 has 18 amino acids. Germline CDR1 reads SGHRS; CDR2 reads YFSETQ. This chain's CDR3 is CASSWQGIVGTSGAEQFF. The CDR3 DNA is TGCGCCAGCAGCTGGCAAGGAATTGTGGGGACTAGCGGGGCCGAGCAGTTCTTC.

This chain connects TRBV6-2 or TRBV6-3 to TRBJ1-1; TRBD1 is a possible D gene (5 bases). V lost 7 bases and J lost 1, with 13 bases in between. Germline CDR1 and CDR2: MNHEY and SVGEGT. The CDR3 has 14 amino acids. The CDR3 loop reads CASTPRRGNTEAFF. The CDR3 DNA is TGTGCCAGCACCCCCCGGAGGGGGAACACTGAAGCTTTCTTT.

The rearrangement joins TRBV28 to TRBJ2-7, with 10 bases fitting TRBD2. Trimming removed 7 bases from V and 7 bases from J; junction bases left unmatched: 10. CDR3 length: 14 amino acids. CDR1 is MDHEN and CDR2 is SYDVKM in the germline V gene. The CDR3 bases are TGTGCCAGCACTCCCCACCCGGGACTAGCGGAGCAGTACTTC. Amino acid sequence: CASTPHPGLAEQYF.

This clonotype was counted a few times. The rearrangement joins TRBV4-1 to TRBJ2-7; TRBD2 matches 9 bases. J gave up 3 bases and V 2 bases, and 8 bases lay outside the gene matches. From germline, CDR1 is MGHRA and CDR2 YSYEKL. The CDR3 has 16 residues. The CDR3 here is CASSQTASGIFYEQYF. The CDR3 DNA sequence: TGCGCCAGCAGCCAAACGGCTAGCGGGATTTTCTACGAGCAGTACTTC.

This clonotype has just a few counts. The chain joins TRBV4-1 to TRBJ1-4, with D maybe TRBD1 (6 bases). V lost 6 bases and J lost 6, with 11 bases in between. Germline V lookup: CDR1 MGHRA, CDR2 YSYEKL. The CDR3 has 13 amino acids. The CDR3 coding sequence is TGCGCCAGCAGACCAGAGGGGGATGAAAAACTGTTTTTT. It is translated as CASRPEGDEKLFF.

J is TRBJ2-1 and V is TRBV20-1, with 9 positions matching TRBD2. Trimming at V came to 5 bases and at J to 6 bases, leaving 11 bases not matched to a gene. Germline CDR1 is DFQATT and CDR2 is SNEGSKA (reference sequence). CDR3 size: 15 residues. CDR3 nucleotide sequence: TGCAGTGCTCTGTTGGCCGGCGGGAGGGCCAATGAGCAGTTCTTC. It is translated as CSALLAGGRANEQFF.

A few counts support this clonotype. The V call is TRBV6-2 or TRBV6-3, the J call TRBJ2-7, with 10 bases identical to TRBD1. Germline V gene lookup returns CDR1 MNHEY and CDR2 SVGEGT. The CDR3 is 14 residues long. V trimming: 6 bases; J trimming: 5 bases; junction bases outside the gene matches: 7. The CDR3 region is CASSPGTGDHEQYF. CDR3 nucleotides: TGTGCCAGCAGCCCCGGGACAGGGGACCACGAGCAGTACTTC.